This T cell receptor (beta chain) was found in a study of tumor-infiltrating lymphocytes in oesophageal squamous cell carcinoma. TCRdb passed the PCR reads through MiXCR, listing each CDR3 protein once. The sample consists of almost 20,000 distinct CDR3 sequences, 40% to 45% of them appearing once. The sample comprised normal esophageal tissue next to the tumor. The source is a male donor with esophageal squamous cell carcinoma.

The CDR3 protein is CASSGQGPNYGYTF. The CDR3 DNA reads TGTGCCAGCAGCGGACAGGGACCGAACTATGGCTACACCTTC. V is TRBV11-2 and J is TRBJ1-2, with 8 bases identical to TRBD1. The CDR3 sequence is 14 residues long. The germline CDR1 and CDR2 sequences are SGHAT and FQNNGV. Unmatched junction bases numbered 4, after V lost 5 bases and J lost 2 bases.